The source of this T cell receptor (beta chain) is a study of blood T cell repertoires in COVID-19. Assay used: immunoSEQ multiplex PCR; TCRdb lists only in-frame clones, some missing. The sample records approximately 210,000 clones, around 81% being singletons. The germline gives CDR1 MNHNY, CDR2 SVGAGI (reference sequence). J was trimmed by 2 bases and V by 9 bases; bases with no gene match: 9. This CDR3 is built from 15 residues. The chain recombines TRBV6-6 with TRBJ2-3; 9 nucleotides match TRBD2. The sequenced sample was PBMCs or T cells enriched from blood (not recorded which). The source is a man aged 25-40 years with acute COVID-19. The CDR3 loop is CARGRERGATDTQYF. CDR3 bases: TGTGCCAGAGGAAGAGAGCGGGGGGCCACAGATACGCAGTATTTT.